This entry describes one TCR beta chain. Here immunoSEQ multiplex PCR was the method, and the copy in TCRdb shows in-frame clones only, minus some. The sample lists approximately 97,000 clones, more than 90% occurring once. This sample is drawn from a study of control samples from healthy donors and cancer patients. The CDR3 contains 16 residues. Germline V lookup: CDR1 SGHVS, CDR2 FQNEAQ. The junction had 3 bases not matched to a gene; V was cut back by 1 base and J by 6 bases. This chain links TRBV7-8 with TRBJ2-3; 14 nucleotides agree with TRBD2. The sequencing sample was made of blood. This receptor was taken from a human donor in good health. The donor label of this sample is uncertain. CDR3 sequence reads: CASSLGLAGGPDTQYF. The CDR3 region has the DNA TGTGCCAGCAGCTTAGGACTAGCGGGGGGGCCGGATACGCAGTATTTT.